The source of this T cell receptor beta chain is a study of blood T cell repertoires in COVID-19. As for the study in general: Spain, Italy and the United States supplied samples that represented acute and convalescent COVID-19. In each case, the material was cDNA or gDNA derived from T cells, B-cell-depleted T cells, or PBMCs.

The ends lost 3 bases at V and 7 bases at J; junction bases unmatched: 10. There are 16 residues in the CDR3. The germline V gene has CDR1 SGHRS and CDR2 YFSETQ. Using immunoSEQ multiplex PCR, the repertoire was profiled, and TCRdb retains in-frame clones only, with some absent. The sample shows a few hundred thousand clones, 75% to 90% of them seen only once. The TCR was taken from a woman between 35 and 50 years old who had recovered from COVID-19. Material: peripheral blood. V gene TRBV5-1 combines with J gene TRBJ2-2, with 9 nucleotides matching TRBD2. The CDR3 is CASSSSGTSLDGELFF. CDR3 bases: TGCGCCAGCAGCTCATCCGGGACTAGCTTGGACGGGGAGCTGTTTTTT.